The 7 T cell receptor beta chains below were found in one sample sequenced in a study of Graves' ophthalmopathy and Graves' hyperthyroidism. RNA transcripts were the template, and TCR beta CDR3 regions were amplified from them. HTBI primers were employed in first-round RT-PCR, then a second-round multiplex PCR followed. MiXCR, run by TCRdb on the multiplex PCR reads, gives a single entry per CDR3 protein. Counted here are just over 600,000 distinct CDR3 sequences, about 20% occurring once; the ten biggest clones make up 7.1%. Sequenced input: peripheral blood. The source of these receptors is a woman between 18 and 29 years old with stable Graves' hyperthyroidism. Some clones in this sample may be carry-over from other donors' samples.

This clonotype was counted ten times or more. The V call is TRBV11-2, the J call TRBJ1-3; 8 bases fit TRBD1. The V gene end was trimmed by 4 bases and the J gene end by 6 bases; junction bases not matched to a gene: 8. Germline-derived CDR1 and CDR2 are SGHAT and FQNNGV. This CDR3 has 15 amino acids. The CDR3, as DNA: TGTGCCAGCAGCTCTCCCCTGACAGGGGTAAACACCATATATTTT. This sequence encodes CASSSPLTGVNTIYF.

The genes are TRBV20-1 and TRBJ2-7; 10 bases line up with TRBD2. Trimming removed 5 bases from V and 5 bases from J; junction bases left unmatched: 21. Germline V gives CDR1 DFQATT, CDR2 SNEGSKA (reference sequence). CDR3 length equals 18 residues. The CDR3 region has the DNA TGCAGTGCTGACATACCGCAGGCAAGCGGGAGGGCCTGGAACGAGCAGTACTTC. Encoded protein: CSADIPQASGRAWNEQYF.

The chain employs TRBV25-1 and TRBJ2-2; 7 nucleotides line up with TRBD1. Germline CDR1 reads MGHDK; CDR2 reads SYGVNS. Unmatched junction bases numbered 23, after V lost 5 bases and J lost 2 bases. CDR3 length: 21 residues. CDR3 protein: CASSPIVMRFTGEGNTGELFF. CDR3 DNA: TGTGCCAGCAGTCCTATCGTCATGCGTTTTACAGGGGAAGGAAACACCGGGGAGCTGTTTTTT.

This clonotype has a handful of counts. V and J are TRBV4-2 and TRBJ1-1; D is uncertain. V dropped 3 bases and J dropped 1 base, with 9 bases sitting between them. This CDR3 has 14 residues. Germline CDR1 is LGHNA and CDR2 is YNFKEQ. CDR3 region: CASSHPRANTEAFF. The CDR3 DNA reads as TGTGCCAGCAGCCACCCGAGGGCGAACACTGAAGCTTTCTTT.

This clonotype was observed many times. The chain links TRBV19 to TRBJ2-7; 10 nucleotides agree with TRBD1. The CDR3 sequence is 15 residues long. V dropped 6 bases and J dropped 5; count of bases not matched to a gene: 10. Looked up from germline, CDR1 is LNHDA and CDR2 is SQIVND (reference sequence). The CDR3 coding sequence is TGTGCCAGTAGGCTGTCAGGGACAGGGGCCAACGAGCAGTACTTC. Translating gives CASRLSGTGANEQYF.

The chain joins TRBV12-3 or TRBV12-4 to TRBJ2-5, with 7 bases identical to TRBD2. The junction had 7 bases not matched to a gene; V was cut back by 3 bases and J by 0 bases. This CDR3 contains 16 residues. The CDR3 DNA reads TGTGCCAGCAGTTTGGGCGGGGGACCGTACCAAGAGACCCAGTACTTC. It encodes CASSLGGGPYQETQYF.

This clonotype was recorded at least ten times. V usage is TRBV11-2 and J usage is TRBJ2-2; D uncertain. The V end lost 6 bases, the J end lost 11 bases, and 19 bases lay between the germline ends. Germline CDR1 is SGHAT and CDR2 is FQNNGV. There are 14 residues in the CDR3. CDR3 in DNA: TGTGCCAGCAGTCCCTTGTCGGCGGCCGCCGAGCTGTTTTTT. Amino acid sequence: CASSPLSAAAELFF.